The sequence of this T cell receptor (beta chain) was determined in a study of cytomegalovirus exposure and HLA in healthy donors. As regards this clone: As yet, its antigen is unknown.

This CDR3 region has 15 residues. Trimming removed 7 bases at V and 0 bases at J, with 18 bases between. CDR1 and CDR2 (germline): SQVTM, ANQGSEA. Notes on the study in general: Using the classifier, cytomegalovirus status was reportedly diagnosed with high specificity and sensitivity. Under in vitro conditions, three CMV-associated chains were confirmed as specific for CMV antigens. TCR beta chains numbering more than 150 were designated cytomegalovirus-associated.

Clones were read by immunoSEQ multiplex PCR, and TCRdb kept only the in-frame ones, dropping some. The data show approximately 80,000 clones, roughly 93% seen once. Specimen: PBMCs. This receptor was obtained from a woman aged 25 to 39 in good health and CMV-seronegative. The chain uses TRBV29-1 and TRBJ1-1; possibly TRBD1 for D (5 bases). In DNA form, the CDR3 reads TGCAGCGCCGTATTTGGGGGGAAGATGAACACTGAAGCTTTCTTT. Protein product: CSAVFGGKMNTEAFF.